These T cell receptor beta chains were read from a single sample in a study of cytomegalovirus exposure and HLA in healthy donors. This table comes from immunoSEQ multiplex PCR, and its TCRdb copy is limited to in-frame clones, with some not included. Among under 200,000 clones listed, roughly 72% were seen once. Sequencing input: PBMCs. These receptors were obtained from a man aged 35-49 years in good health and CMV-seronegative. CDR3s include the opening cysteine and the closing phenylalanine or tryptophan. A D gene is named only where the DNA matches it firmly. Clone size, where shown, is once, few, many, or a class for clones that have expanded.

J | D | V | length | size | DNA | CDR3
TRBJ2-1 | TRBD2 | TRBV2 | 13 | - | TGTGCCAGCACGGGGCGGGAGTTCGATGAGCAGTTCTTC | CASTGREFDEQFF
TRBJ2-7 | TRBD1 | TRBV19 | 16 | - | TGTGCCAGTAGTACCGTTCTCAGGACAGGGGGGGACGAGCAGTACTTC | CASSTVLRTGGDEQYF
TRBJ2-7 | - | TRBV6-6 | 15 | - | TGTGCCAGCAGTCCGGTAGCAACACGGACCTACGAGCAGTACTTC | CASSPVATRTYEQYF
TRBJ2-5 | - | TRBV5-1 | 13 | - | TGCGCCAGCAGCTTTACGGGGGAAGAGACCCAGTACTTC | CASSFTGEETQYF
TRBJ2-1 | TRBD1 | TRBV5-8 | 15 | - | TGTGCCAGCAGACGAGGACAGGGGGCGGGCAATGAGCAGTTCTTC | CASRRGQGAGNEQFF
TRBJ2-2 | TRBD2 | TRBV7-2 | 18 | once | TGTGCCAGCAGCACCGGACTAGCGGGAGTGAGGAACACCGGGGAGCTGTTTTTT | CASSTGLAGVRNTGELFF
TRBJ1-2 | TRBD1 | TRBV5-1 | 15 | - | TGCGCCAGCAACTTCGACAGGGGGGGCGGCTATGGCTACACCTTC | CASNFDRGGGYGYTF
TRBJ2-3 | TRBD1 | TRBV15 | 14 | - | TGTGCCACCAGCCGAGACAGGGACACAGATACGCAGTATTTT | CATSRDRDTDTQYF
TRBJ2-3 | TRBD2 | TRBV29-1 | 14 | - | TGCAGCGTTGAAGGGACTAGCAGAACAGATACGCAGTATTTT | CSVEGTSRTDTQYF
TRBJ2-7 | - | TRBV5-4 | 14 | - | TGTGCCAGCAGCTTGGGACTAGGGCCCTACGAGCAGTACTTC | CASSLGLGPYEQYF
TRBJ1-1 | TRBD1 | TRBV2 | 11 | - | TGTGCCATCAACAGGGGGGCTGAAGCTTTCTTT | CAINRGAEAFF
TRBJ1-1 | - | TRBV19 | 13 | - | TGTGCCAGTAGTATACTCGGGGCGGGGTGGGCTTTCTTT | CASSILGAGWAFF
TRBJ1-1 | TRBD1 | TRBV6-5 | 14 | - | TGTGCCAGCAGTGACAGGGGTCCCGGCACTGAAGCTTTCTTT | CASSDRGPGTEAFF
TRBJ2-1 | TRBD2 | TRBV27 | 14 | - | TGTGCCAGCAGGCGAGCGGGAGTATACAATGAGCAGTTCTTC | CASRRAGVYNEQFF
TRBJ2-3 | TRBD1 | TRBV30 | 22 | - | TGTGCCTGGAGTGGGTACGAGTTGACAGGGGGCGAAGAGCGCATCAGCACAGATACGCAGTATTTT | CAWSGYELTGGEERISTDTQYF
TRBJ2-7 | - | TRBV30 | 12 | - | TGTGCCTGGAGTGCGCAAACTGAGGGGCAGTACTTC | CAWSAQTEGQYF
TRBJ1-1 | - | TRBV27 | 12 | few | TGTGCCAGCCTTGGATGGGGCAGGCGAGCTTTCTTT | CASLGWGRRAFF
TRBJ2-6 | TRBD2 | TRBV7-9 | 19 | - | TGTGCCAGCAGCTCCCAAGTAGCGGGAGGGCCGTCTGGGGCCAACGTCCTGACTTTC | CASSSQVAGGPSGANVLTF
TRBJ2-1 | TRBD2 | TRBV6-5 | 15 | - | TGTGCCAGCAGTCTTAGCGGGAGGGCCTACAATGAGCAGTTCTTC | CASSLSGRAYNEQFF
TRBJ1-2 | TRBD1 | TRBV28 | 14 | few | TGTGCCAGCAGTTCAAGGGGGCGCGACTATGGCTACACCTTC | CASSSRGRDYGYTF
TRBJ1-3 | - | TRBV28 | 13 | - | TGTGCCAGCAGGGTACGACATGGAAACACCATATATTTT | CASRVRHGNTIYF
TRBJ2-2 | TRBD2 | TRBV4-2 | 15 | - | TGTGCCAGCAGCCAATTAGCGGGAGTAAGGGGGGAGCTGTTTTTT | CASSQLAGVRGELFF
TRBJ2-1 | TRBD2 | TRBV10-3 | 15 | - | TGTGCCATCAGTGGCGCACTAGCGGCTTACAATGAGCAGTTCTTC | CAISGALAAYNEQFF
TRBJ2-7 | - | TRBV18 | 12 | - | TGTGCCAGCTCATACAGGGTTGACGAGCAGTACTTC | CASSYRVDEQYF
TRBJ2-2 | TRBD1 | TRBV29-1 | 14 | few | TGCAGCGTGCTGAACAGGGGTGGTTCCGGGGAGCTGTTTTTT | CSVLNRGGSGELFF
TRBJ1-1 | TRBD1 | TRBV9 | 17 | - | TGTGCCAGCACCCCCAGGGGGTCAGGGGCGCGGAGTACTGAAGCTTTCTTT | CASTPRGSGARSTEAFF
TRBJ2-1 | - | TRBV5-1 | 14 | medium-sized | TGCGCCAGCAGCTTGGAGACGGGCTACAATGAGCAGTTCTTC | CASSLETGYNEQFF
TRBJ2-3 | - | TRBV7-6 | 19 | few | TGTGCCAGCAGCTTAAGGTCGAGGAGCTTTGATTCTAGCACAGATACGCAGTATTTT | CASSLRSRSFDSSTDTQYF
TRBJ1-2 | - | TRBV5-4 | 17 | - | TGTGCCAGCAGCTTTTGGGGGCCGGGGGGGGGACCTTATGGCTACACCTTC | CASSFWGPGGGPYGYTF
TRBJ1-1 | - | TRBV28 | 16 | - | TGTGCCAGCAGTCTGAACCCCCCAGGGGTAAACACTGAAGCTTTCTTT | CASSLNPPGVNTEAFF
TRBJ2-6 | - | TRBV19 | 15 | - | TGTGCCAGTAGGGTGACAACTGGAGGGGCCAACGGCCTGACTTTC | CASRVTTGGANGLTF
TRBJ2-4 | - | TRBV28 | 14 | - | TGTGCCAGCTTAGCAGGGTACGACAAAAACAGTCAGTACTTC | CASLAGYDKNSQYF
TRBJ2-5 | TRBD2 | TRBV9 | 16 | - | TGTGCCAGCAGCGTAGAAGGCGGGAGTGGGGGGGAGACCCAGTACTTC | CASSVEGGSGGETQYF
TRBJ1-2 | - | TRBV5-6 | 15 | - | TGTGCCAGCAGCTTGGGTTTGCAGGGCCCCTCTGGCTACACCTTC | CASSLGLQGPSGYTF
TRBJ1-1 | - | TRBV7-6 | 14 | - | TGTGCCAGCAGCCTGGGACACTGGAACACTGAAGCTTTCTTT | CASSLGHWNTEAFF
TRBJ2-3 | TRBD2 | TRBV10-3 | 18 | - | TGTGCCATCTCAGCCGTAGCGGGAGGGCCCTCGGGCACAGATACGCAGTATTTT | CAISAVAGGPSGTDTQYF
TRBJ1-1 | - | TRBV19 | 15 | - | TGTGCCAGTAGTATAGATCGAGGGTTGAACACTGAAGCTTTCTTT | CASSIDRGLNTEAFF
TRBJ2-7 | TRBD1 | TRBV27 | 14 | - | TGTGCCAGCAGTGCGACAGGGGACTCCTACGAGCAGTACTTC | CASSATGDSYEQYF
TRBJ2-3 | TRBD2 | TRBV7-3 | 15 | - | TGTGCCAGCAGCTTAACGGGACTAGCGAGAGATACGCAGTATTTT | CASSLTGLARDTQYF
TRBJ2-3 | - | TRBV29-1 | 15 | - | TGCAGCGTTGCAAATAACGGACAGTTCACAGATACGCAGTATTTT | CSVANNGQFTDTQYF
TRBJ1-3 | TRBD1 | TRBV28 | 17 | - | TGTGCCAGCAGTTTCCCAGGACAGGAGATCTCTGGAAACACCATATATTTT | CASSFPGQEISGNTIYF
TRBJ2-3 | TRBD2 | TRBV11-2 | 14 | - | TGTGCCACAAGGACTAGCGGGAGTACAGATACGCAGTATTTT | CATRTSGSTDTQYF
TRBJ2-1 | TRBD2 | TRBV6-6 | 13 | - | TGTGCCAGCAGGGGACTAGCGGCGAATGAGCAGTTCTTC | CASRGLAANEQFF
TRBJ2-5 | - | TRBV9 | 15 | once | TGTGCCAGCAGCGTAGACATAGCTACCTCAGAGACCCAGTACTTC | CASSVDIATSETQYF
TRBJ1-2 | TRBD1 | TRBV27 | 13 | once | TGTGCCAGCCAAAGGACAGGGAACTTAGACTACACCTTC | CASQRTGNLDYTF
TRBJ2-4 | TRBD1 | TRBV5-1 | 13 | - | TGCGCCAGCAGCCCAGGACAGGGAAACATTCAGTACTTC | CASSPGQGNIQYF